This TCR beta chain was documented in a study of CD8+ T cells in alopecia areata. Across the whole study: Treated patients took oral tofacitinib at 5 to 10 mg twice daily. Study-level findings and limits: Greater clonality was observed in lesional scalp samples, especially alopecia totalis/universalis, versus normal scalp.

CDR1 is MNHEY, CDR2 SMNVEV, per germline (reference sequence). This CDR3 spans 14 amino acids. Trimming removed 5 bases at V and 6 bases at J, with 16 bases between. As the sequencing template, cDNA was produced by extracting RNA and reverse transcribing it. Only in-frame clones appear in the TCRdb table, and some are missing; sequencing was by immunoSEQ multiplex PCR. Altogether 150,000 to 200,000 clones are present, 50% to 60% being singletons, with the ten largest covering 14% to 15%. This clone appeared a few times. The antigen is not known. The sequence derives from a human donor with alopecia areata. The sample was CD4+ T cells sorted from blood, taken at week 0. This chain uses TRBV27 with TRBJ1-2; the D gene is possibly TRBD1 (5 bases). CDR3 loop: CASSNPGTVDGYTF. The CDR3 nucleotides read TGTGCCAGCAGTAATCCCGGGACGGTGGATGGCTACACCTTC.